These T cell receptor beta chains were read from a single sample in a study of low-dose radiotherapy and immunotherapy resistance in tumors. Via MiXCR, TCRdb re-called the reads, giving one row per CDR3 protein. The table shows about 39,000 distinct CDR3 sequences, with less than 40% occurring only once. This specimen consisted of PBMCs, obtained before treatment. Receptors originate from a male donor with gallbladder cancer. Both conserved end residues are part of each CDR3. The size field is filled for only some rows; it gives once, few, many or a size class.

>TRBJ2-3|13|TRBV20-1|many
CSAYFRSTDTQYF
>TRBJ2-3|15|TRBV6-1|many
CASSYGQAALLRQYF
>TRBJ2-2|16|TRBV5-4|few
CASSLVGQANTGELFF
>TRBJ2-2|15|TRBV12-3/TRBV12-4|NA
CASSLAGPNTGELFF
>TRBJ2-1|14|TRBV9|NA
CASSVGATLAGGNF
>TRBJ2-4|14|TRBV5-1|NA
CASSLTGDINIQYF
>TRBJ2-3|12|TRBV12-3/TRBV12-4|NA
CASMTSRDTQYF
>TRBJ2-3|12|TRBV19|many
CASTSEEDTQYF
>TRBJ2-1|11|TRBV12-3/TRBV12-4|many
CASSFRNEQFF
>TRBJ1-4|15|TRBV4-1|few
CASSQGLGGDGKLFF
>TRBJ2-3|16|TRBV7-9|many
CASSSYSGRGTDTQYF
>TRBJ2-5|12|TRBV28|medium-sized
CASSLPKETQYF
>TRBJ2-2|16|TRBV7-6|many
CASSGWTSGGTGELFF
>TRBJ2-1|16|TRBV4-1|many
CASSQDTGLIRNEQFF
>TRBJ2-5|16|TRBV24-1|medium-sized
CATSDFVSGYEETQYF
>TRBJ2-3|14|TRBV29-1|medium-sized
CSVGTGADTDTQYF
>TRBJ1-3|17|TRBV7-2|many
CASSLAHGGLSGNTIYF
>TRBJ2-6|16|TRBV2|NA
CASSEALRGGANVLTF
>TRBJ2-2|13|TRBV20-1|NA
CSASILITGELFF
>TRBJ1-4|16|TRBV28|NA
CASTDPGGQFNEKLFF
>TRBJ2-1|18|TRBV6-2/TRBV6-3|NA
CASTGRGTSGRQYNEQFF
>TRBJ2-1|15|TRBV12-3/TRBV12-4|medium-sized
CASSFGAGIYNEQFF
>TRBJ1-2|16|TRBV5-1|NA
CASSLADPGRNYGYTF
>TRBJ2-4|16|TRBV7-9|NA
CASSLAGPGDRNIQYF
>TRBJ2-7|12|TRBV2|NA
CASRPDGYEQYF
>TRBJ2-5|15|TRBV28|NA
CASSLSTGGFETQYF
>TRBJ2-7|13|TRBV29-1|many
CSVETGEEYEQYF
>TRBJ2-4|16|TRBV5-1|NA
CASREGAGLAKNIQYF
>TRBJ2-2|15|TRBV15|many
CATSRGAGGTGELFF